Listed below are T cell receptor beta chains from one sample, sequenced in a study of blood T cell repertoires in COVID-19. Clones were sequenced by immunoSEQ multiplex PCR, and TCRdb holds only the in-frame ones, with some missing. The profile shows around 180,000 clones, roughly nine tenths of them singletons. Sample: peripheral blood. The receptor set was obtained from a man between 65 and 85 years old with active or convalescent COVID-19. CDR3s include the opening cysteine and the closing phenylalanine or tryptophan. Each record gives: D gene, J gene, V gene, clone size, CDR3 protein, CDR3 DNA. D genes are given only for firm matches. Size values are once, few and many counts, or a class for expanded clones, and some rows have none.

>TRBD1|TRBJ2-1|TRBV6-6|.
CASSRGQGARNEQFF
TGTGCCAGCAGTCGGGGACAGGGGGCTAGGAATGAGCAGTTCTTC
>.|TRBJ2-7|TRBV21-1|.
CASSTRKRDRAYEQYF
TGTGCCAGCAGCACCAGAAAACGGGACAGGGCCTACGAGCAGTACTTC
>.|TRBJ2-7|TRBV7-9|.
CASSLDIGRDEQYF
TGTGCCAGCAGCTTAGATATAGGGAGAGACGAGCAGTACTTC
>TRBD1|TRBJ1-4|TRBV28|once
CASSLAGTGALTNEKLFF
TGTGCCAGCAGTTTAGCCGGGACAGGGGCCCTAACTAATGAAAAACTGTTTTTT
>TRBD1|TRBJ1-6|TRBV19|.
CASSVNRGANSPLHF
TGTGCCAGTAGTGTGAACAGGGGGGCCAACTCACCCCTCCACTTT
>TRBD1|TRBJ1-5|TRBV9|.
CASSPTGDQPQHF
TGTGCCAGCAGCCCCACAGGGGATCAGCCCCAGCATTTT
>.|TRBJ1-3|TRBV30|once
CAWSESAGNTIYF
TGTGCCTGGAGCGAATCGGCTGGAAACACCATATATTTT
>.|TRBJ2-3|TRBV4-2|.
CASSQDRSAPGDTQYF
TGTGCCAGCAGCCAAGATAGAAGCGCCCCAGGGGATACGCAGTATTTT
>.|TRBJ2-1|TRBV2|.
CASGLTLNNEQFF
TGTGCCAGCGGACTCACACTTAACAATGAGCAGTTCTTC
>.|TRBJ2-3|TRBV25-1|.
CASTSVGGGGSRTDTQYF
TGTGCCAGCACCAGTGTTGGCGGGGGCGGCTCCCGCACAGATACGCAGTATTTT
>TRBD1|TRBJ1-4|TRBV18|.
CASSRRQGTNEKLFF
TGTGCCAGCTCACGACGACAGGGGACTAATGAAAAACTGTTTTTT
>.|TRBJ2-7|TRBV11-2|once
CASSFDGGPYEQYF
TGTGCCAGCAGCTTTGACGGGGGTCCCTACGAGCAGTACTTC
>.|TRBJ2-2|TRBV12-3/TRBV12-4|.
CASSLAGVGELFF
TGTGCCAGCAGTTTGGCAGGGGTCGGGGAGCTGTTTTTT
>TRBD2|TRBJ2-7|TRBV11-2|.
CATQGLAGFSAQYF
TGTGCCACCCAAGGTCTAGCGGGGTTTTCGGCGCAGTACTTC
>TRBD1|TRBJ1-5|TRBV5-6|.
CASSFSTGVNQPQHF
TGTGCCAGCAGCTTCTCGACAGGGGTCAATCAGCCCCAGCATTTT
>TRBD2|TRBJ2-1|TRBV9|.
CASSVGGGRAIYNEQFF
TGTGCCAGCAGCGTAGGGGGCGGGAGGGCCATCTACAATGAGCAGTTCTTC
>TRBD1|TRBJ2-7|TRBV18|.
CASSPLPFGTEIYEQYF
TGTGCCAGCTCACCACTGCCCTTCGGGACAGAAATATACGAGCAGTACTTC
>.|TRBJ2-7|TRBV30|.
CAWSPKLTYEQYF
TGTGCCTGGAGCCCGAAACTAACCTACGAGCAGTACTTC
>.|TRBJ2-1|TRBV5-4|.
CASSLGHTPGQFF
TGTGCCAGCAGCTTGGGGCATACTCCGGGGCAGTTCTTC
>.|TRBJ1-6|TRBV27|.
CASSLSVDSPLHF
TGTGCCAGCAGTTTATCTGTCGATTCACCCCTCCACTTT
>.|TRBJ2-4|TRBV28|.
CASSLGGAVSNIQYF
TGTGCCAGCAGTTTGGGGGGGGCCGTCAGTAACATTCAGTACTTC
>.|TRBJ2-2|TRBV28|.
CASNQLGRELFF
TGTGCCAGCAATCAACTAGGACGGGAGCTGTTTTTT
>TRBD1|TRBJ2-7|TRBV10-3|.
CAISVAGQGYEQYF
TGTGCCATCAGTGTCGCTGGACAGGGGTACGAGCAGTACTTC
>.|TRBJ1-3|TRBV19|.
CASNPSAEGSRNTIYF
TGTGCCAGTAACCCCTCCGCTGAGGGCTCGAGAAACACCATATATTTT
>.|TRBJ2-1|TRBV5-4|.
CASSLVGAGYEQFF
TGTGCCAGCAGCTTGGTTGGTGCGGGCTATGAGCAGTTCTTC
>TRBD1|TRBJ2-5|TRBV5-1|.
CASATGQGKETQYF
TGCGCCAGTGCAACAGGACAGGGAAAAGAGACCCAGTACTTC
>.|TRBJ1-1|TRBV2|.
CASSVTGTGNTEAFF
TGTGCCAGCAGTGTAACAGGGACGGGGAACACTGAAGCTTTCTTT
>TRBD1|TRBJ1-1|TRBV18|medium-sized
CASSPLPADRANTEAFF
TGTGCCAGCTCACCCCTACCAGCCGACAGGGCGAACACTGAAGCTTTCTTT
>.|TRBJ2-1|TRBV5-1|.
CASSPDPGVGYNEQFF
TGCGCCAGCAGCCCGGATCCGGGGGTCGGCTACAATGAGCAGTTCTTC
>.|TRBJ2-7|TRBV21-1|.
CASISTHRASYEQYF
TGTGCCAGCATCAGTACCCACAGGGCATCATACGAGCAGTACTTC
>.|TRBJ2-1|TRBV5-6|.
CASSLLPGSSYNEQFF
TGTGCCAGCAGCTTGTTGCCGGGGAGCTCCTACAATGAGCAGTTCTTC
>TRBD1|TRBJ1-4|TRBV18|.
CASSPGTGSEKLFF
TGTGCCAGCTCACCCGGGACAGGGAGTGAAAAACTGTTTTTT
>.|TRBJ2-2|TRBV18|.
CASSPPTGSFNTGELFF
TGTGCCAGCTCACCCCCTACAGGATCATTCAACACCGGGGAGCTGTTTTTT
>.|TRBJ2-1|TRBV29-1|.
CSVVGRGIYNEQFF
TGCAGCGTTGTGGGCAGGGGAATCTACAATGAGCAGTTCTTC
>.|TRBJ2-7|TRBV23-1|.
CASSHLGTPESYEQYF
TGCGCCAGCAGTCACCTAGGGACACCCGAATCCTACGAGCAGTACTTC
>TRBD1|TRBJ1-6|TRBV27|.
CASSVGTGGFNSPLHF
TGTGCCAGCAGTGTAGGGACAGGGGGCTTTAATTCACCCCTCCACTTT
>.|TRBJ2-7|TRBV11-2|.
CASSLDRDISYEQYF
TGTGCCAGCAGCTTAGACCGGGACATCTCCTACGAGCAGTACTTC